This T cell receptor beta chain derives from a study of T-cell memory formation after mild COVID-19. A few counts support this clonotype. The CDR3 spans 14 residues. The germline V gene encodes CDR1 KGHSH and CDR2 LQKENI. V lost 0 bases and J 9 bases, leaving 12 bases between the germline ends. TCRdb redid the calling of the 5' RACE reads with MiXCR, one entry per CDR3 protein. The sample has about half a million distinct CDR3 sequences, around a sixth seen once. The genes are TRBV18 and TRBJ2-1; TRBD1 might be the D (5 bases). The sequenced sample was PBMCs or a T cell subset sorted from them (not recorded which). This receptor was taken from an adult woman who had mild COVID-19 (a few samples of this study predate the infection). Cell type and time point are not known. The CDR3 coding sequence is TGTGCCAGCTCACCACCAGGGGTCACGGGTGAGCAGTTCTTC. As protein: CASSPPGVTGEQFF.